The following is a T cell receptor (beta chain) sequence with its context. This sample was included in a study of T-cell reconstitution after alpha-beta-depleted transplantation in children. Library preparation (for TCRbeta) was performed with unique molecular identifiers. TCRdb used MiXCR to reprocess the PCR reads, holding one entry per CDR3 protein. Altogether 140,000 or so distinct CDR3 sequences are present, about 8.8% being singletons, with the ten largest covering about a sixth. Germline V gene data show CDR1 as SGHVS and CDR2 as FQNEAQ. V trimming: 1 base; J trimming: 10 bases; junction bases outside the gene matches: 5. The CDR3 covers 14 residues.

Material: PBMCs, mostly from graft donor cells, obtained 180 days after TCRalphabeta/CD19-depleted stem cell transplant. The sequence derives from a female patient aged 2-9 years who had a stem cell transplant for congenital amegakaryocytic thrombocytopenia, so the T cells may come from the graft donor. The genes are TRBV7-8 and TRBJ2-1, with 9 bases aligning to TRBD2. CDR3 DNA sequence: TGTGCCAGCAGCTTAGATGGGAGCGGGGGGGAGCAGTTCTTC. Translated, it gives CASSLDGSGGEQFF.